The rows below give T cell receptor beta chains drawn from one sample of a study of shared clonotypes between healthy human individuals. Sequencing used immunoSEQ multiplex PCR; TCRdb keeps in-frame clones, though not all of them. This table has 2 million to 2.5 million clones, nearly 97% appearing once. The sample taken for sequencing was naive CD4+ T cells sorted from blood. The receptor set was obtained from a man between 18 and 35 years old in good health. Each CDR3 is given with its conserved first and last residue. D genes are given only for firm matches. Clone size, where shown, is once, few, many, or a class for clones that have expanded.

v_gene: TRBV5-1; j_gene: TRBJ2-7; d_gene: NA; abundance: NA; CDR3aa: CASSFTEKTTSSYEQYF; CDR3nt: TGCGCCAGCAGCTTCACCGAAAAGACAACGAGCTCCTACGAGCAGTACTTC
v_gene: TRBV5-1; j_gene: TRBJ1-2; d_gene: NA; abundance: NA; CDR3aa: CASSEGGLANYGYTF; CDR3nt: TGCGCCAGCAGCGAGGGCGGTCTAGCTAACTATGGCTACACCTTC
v_gene: TRBV6-5; j_gene: TRBJ2-7; d_gene: NA; abundance: NA; CDR3aa: CASSYSNRAVYEQYF; CDR3nt: TGTGCCAGCAGTTACTCGAACAGGGCCGTCTACGAGCAGTACTTC
v_gene: TRBV4-1; j_gene: TRBJ1-2; d_gene: TRBD1; abundance: NA; CDR3aa: CASSQGSTGGLSYGYTF; CDR3nt: TGCGCCAGCAGCCAAGGATCCACAGGGGGGCTCAGTTATGGCTACACCTTC
v_gene: TRBV5-1; j_gene: TRBJ1-1; d_gene: NA; abundance: NA; CDR3aa: CASSFAQDTQEAFF; CDR3nt: TGCGCCAGCAGTTTTGCTCAGGACACCCAAGAAGCTTTCTTT
v_gene: TRBV2; j_gene: TRBJ2-1; d_gene: NA; abundance: NA; CDR3aa: CASKVVYEQFF; CDR3nt: TGTGCCAGCAAGGTCGTCTATGAGCAGTTCTTC
v_gene: TRBV14; j_gene: TRBJ1-1; d_gene: NA; abundance: NA; CDR3aa: CASRRADEAFF; CDR3nt: TGTGCCAGCCGCCGAGCGGATGAAGCTTTCTTT
v_gene: TRBV4-1; j_gene: TRBJ2-1; d_gene: NA; abundance: NA; CDR3aa: CASSQDSGAYNEQFF; CDR3nt: TGCGCCAGCAGCCAAGATTCGGGGGCCTACAATGAGCAGTTCTTC
v_gene: TRBV4-1; j_gene: TRBJ1-5; d_gene: TRBD1; abundance: NA; CDR3aa: CASSNSPTGVVEPQHF; CDR3nt: TGCGCCAGCAGCAACTCCCCTACAGGGGTGGTTGAGCCCCAGCATTTT
v_gene: TRBV15; j_gene: TRBJ2-5; d_gene: NA; abundance: NA; CDR3aa: CATSSQLGETQYF; CDR3nt: TGTGCCACCAGCTCTCAATTAGGAGAGACCCAGTACTTC
v_gene: TRBV10-3; j_gene: TRBJ2-1; d_gene: NA; abundance: NA; CDR3aa: CAISPWGGGNDNEQFF; CDR3nt: TGTGCCATCAGTCCCTGGGGAGGGGGAAATGACAATGAGCAGTTCTTC
v_gene: TRBV5-4; j_gene: TRBJ2-3; d_gene: NA; abundance: NA; CDR3aa: CASSRDSQHGTQYF; CDR3nt: TGTGCCAGCAGCCGGGACTCGCAGCACGGTACGCAGTATTTT
v_gene: TRBV27; j_gene: TRBJ1-2; d_gene: NA; abundance: NA; CDR3aa: CASSSHTGIANYGYTF; CDR3nt: TGTGCCAGCAGTTCCCATACAGGAATTGCTAACTATGGCTACACCTTC
v_gene: TRBV2; j_gene: TRBJ1-1; d_gene: TRBD1; abundance: once; CDR3aa: CASTGQGRAMNTEAFF; CDR3nt: TGTGCCAGCACTGGACAGGGAAGGGCTATGAACACTGAAGCTTTCTTT
v_gene: TRBV7-2; j_gene: TRBJ1-2; d_gene: TRBD1; abundance: NA; CDR3aa: CASSLAVGTVNGYTF; CDR3nt: TGTGCCAGCAGCTTAGCGGTGGGGACAGTGAATGGCTACACCTTC
v_gene: TRBV5-5; j_gene: TRBJ1-6; d_gene: NA; abundance: NA; CDR3aa: CASSLSSTTNSPLHF; CDR3nt: TGTGCCAGCAGCTTGTCCAGCACCACTAATTCACCCCTCCACTTT
v_gene: TRBV28; j_gene: TRBJ1-1; d_gene: NA; abundance: NA; CDR3aa: CASSLVGGNTEAFF; CDR3nt: TGTGCCAGCAGTTTGGTTGGAGGGAACACTGAAGCTTTCTTT
v_gene: TRBV9; j_gene: TRBJ1-4; d_gene: NA; abundance: NA; CDR3aa: CASSVAPATNEKLFF; CDR3nt: TGTGCCAGCAGCGTAGCTCCTGCAACTAATGAAAAACTGTTTTTT
v_gene: TRBV6-6; j_gene: TRBJ2-1; d_gene: TRBD1; abundance: NA; CDR3aa: CASRRDRVANEQFF; CDR3nt: TGTGCCAGCAGACGGGACAGGGTAGCCAATGAGCAGTTCTTC
v_gene: TRBV28; j_gene: TRBJ1-1; d_gene: NA; abundance: NA; CDR3aa: CASSGDANTEAFF; CDR3nt: TGTGCCAGCAGTGGCGACGCGAACACTGAAGCTTTCTTT
v_gene: TRBV5-4; j_gene: TRBJ2-2; d_gene: TRBD2; abundance: NA; CDR3aa: CASSLGTKNTGELFF; CDR3nt: TGTGCCAGCAGCCTCGGGACTAAGAACACCGGGGAGCTGTTTTTT
v_gene: TRBV7-7; j_gene: TRBJ2-7; d_gene: TRBD1; abundance: NA; CDR3aa: CASSPGTGKSYEQYF; CDR3nt: TGTGCTAGCAGCCCCGGGACAGGGAAATCCTACGAGCAGTACTTC
v_gene: TRBV6-6; j_gene: TRBJ1-4; d_gene: NA; abundance: NA; CDR3aa: CASSKGSPATNEKLFF; CDR3nt: TGTGCCAGCAGTAAGGGATCACCGGCCACTAATGAAAAACTGTTTTTT
v_gene: TRBV4-1; j_gene: TRBJ1-6; d_gene: TRBD1; abundance: NA; CDR3aa: CASREGAPYNSPLHF; CDR3nt: TGCGCCAGCAGGGAGGGGGCCCCCTATAATTCACCCCTCCACTTT
v_gene: TRBV18; j_gene: TRBJ1-1; d_gene: NA; abundance: NA; CDR3aa: CASSPAGGQMNTEAFF; CDR3nt: TGTGCCAGCTCACCAGCCGGGGGACAAATGAACACTGAAGCTTTCTTT
v_gene: TRBV6-1; j_gene: TRBJ2-7; d_gene: NA; abundance: NA; CDR3aa: CASTADPYEQYF; CDR3nt: TGTGCCAGCACCGCCGATCCATACGAGCAGTACTTC
v_gene: TRBV5-1; j_gene: TRBJ2-2; d_gene: NA; abundance: NA; CDR3aa: CASSLNSPGTGELFF; CDR3nt: TGCGCCAGCAGCTTAAATTCGCCGGGGACCGGGGAGCTGTTTTTT